The 27 T cell receptor beta chains in this list originate from one sample, sequenced in a study of shared clonotypes between healthy human individuals. Profiling relied on immunoSEQ multiplex PCR, and the TCRdb table lists in-frame clones only, not all of them. This sample has roughly 2 million clones, with roughly 95% found just once. The sample consisted of naive CD4+ T cells sorted from blood. Described subset: CD45RA+ positively selected. These receptor sequences come from a man between 18 and 29 years old in good health.

The gene calls are TRBV7-8 and TRBJ2-3, with 8 bases matching TRBD1. Trimming removed 5 bases from V and 3 bases from J; junction bases left unmatched: 10. The CDR3 totals 16 residues. Germline V gene data show CDR1 as SGHVS and CDR2 as FQNEAQ. CDR3 DNA sequence: TGTGCCAGCAGCCCGTGGACAGGGAAGGGAACAGATACGCAGTATTTT. Translation: CASSPWTGKGTDTQYF.

As regards this clone: Other DNA sequences in this sample translate to the same CDR3. The rearrangement joins TRBV5-6 to TRBJ1-5; no clear D gene. Trimming took off 1 base at V and 3 bases at J, with 2 bases between the two ends. Germline V CDR1 and CDR2: SGHDT, YYEEEE. The CDR3 is made up of 12 amino acids. The CDR3 spells CASSLPNQPQHF. CDR3 coding DNA: TGTGCCAGCAGCTTGCCCAATCAGCCCCAGCATTTT.

The V call is TRBV7-2, the J call TRBJ1-1; 7 positions match TRBD1. CDR3 length equals 14 residues. The trim removed 5 bases at V and 3 bases at J, leaving 6 bases unmatched. CDR1 and CDR2 (germline): SGHTA, FQGNSA. The CDR3 sequence is CASSPDRWDTEAFF. The CDR3 nucleotides read TGTGCCAGCAGCCCGGACAGGTGGGACACTGAAGCTTTCTTT.

The chain carries TRBV5-1 and TRBJ2-2; 7 bases align to TRBD2. CDR3 length: 15 amino acids. Per germline, CDR1 SGHRS and CDR2 YFSETQ. J was trimmed by 4 bases and V by 2 bases; bases with no gene match: 5. In nucleotides, the CDR3 is TGCGCCAGCAGCTTTGGGCGGGAGAGCACCGGGGAGCTGTTTTTT. The encoded protein is CASSFGRESTGELFF.

This rearrangement joins TRBV5-5 to TRBJ2-7; D is possibly TRBD2 (6 bases). This CDR3 has 14 amino acids. The germline V gene encodes CDR1 SGHKS and CDR2 YYEKEE (reference sequence). Trimming took 4 bases from V and 9 from J, leaving 20 bases between them. CDR3 nucleotides: TGTGCCAGCAGCACCCAAGCGGGTATGAGTGTGCAGTACTTC. Protein sequence: CASSTQAGMSVQYF.

With regard to this clone: Other nucleotide sequences in the sample specify the same CDR3. The chain employs TRBV7-6 and TRBJ2-7; no definite D call. This CDR3 has 14 amino acids. Germline CDR1 SGHVS, CDR2 FNYEAQ. Deletions cut 0 bases from V and 1 base from J, with 7 bases between. For the CDR3, the DNA is TGTGCCAGCAGCTTAGCACCGGATTCCTACGAGCAGTACTTC. This gives the protein CASSLAPDSYEQYF.

The V call is TRBV7-9, the J call TRBJ1-2; the D gene is possibly TRBD1 (5 bases). This CDR3 comprises 13 residues. Germline CDR1 is SEHNR and CDR2 is FQNEAQ (reference sequence). V was shortened by 2 bases and J by 5 bases, with 9 bases between the two germline ends. CDR3 nucleotide sequence: TGTGCCAGCAGCTTAAGCAGGGAGTATGGCTACACCTTC. Translating it yields CASSLSREYGYTF. The full variable domain, rest sourced from reference TRBV7-9 and TRBJ1-2, is DTGVSQNPRHKITKRGQNVTFRCDPISEHNRLYWYRQTLGQGPEFLTYFQNEAQLEKSRLLSDRFSAERPKGSFSTLEIQRTEQGDSAMYLCASSLSREYGYTFGSGTRLTVV.

V gene TRBV10-3 combines with J gene TRBJ1-4, with D unclear. Per the germline V gene, CDR1 is ENHRY and CDR2 is SYGVKD. The CDR3 is made up of 12 amino acids. Between the trimmed V and J ends, which lost 6 bases and 6 bases, there was a span of 8 bases. CDR3 protein: CAIRGVDEKLFF. CDR3 bases: TGTGCCATCAGGGGAGTAGATGAAAAACTGTTTTTT.

The gene calls are TRBV7-9 and TRBJ1-2; D is perhaps TRBD1 (5 bases). Between the trimmed V and J ends, which lost 5 bases and 5 bases, there was a span of 18 bases. Germline CDR1 is SEHNR and CDR2 is FQNEAQ (reference sequence). The length of the CDR3 is 15 residues. CDR3: CASSTKTGRFYGYTF. The CDR3, as DNA: TGTGCCAGCAGCACCAAGACGGGACGGTTTTATGGCTACACCTTC. The entire variable domain, with the rest obtained from reference TRBV7-9 and TRBJ1-2, is as follows: DTGVSQNPRHKITKRGQNVTFRCDPISEHNRLYWYRQTLGQGPEFLTYFQNEAQLEKSRLLSDRFSAERPKGSFSTLEIQRTEQGDSAMYLCASSTKTGRFYGYTFGSGTRLTVV.

This clone has a single count. One end of the junction fails to match germline, which may point to a read error. The rearrangement joins TRBV7-7 to TRBJ2-5, with 7 bases that match TRBD1. Germline V lookup: CDR1 SSHAT, CDR2 FNYEAQ (reference sequence). This CDR3 comprises 14 residues. The CDR3 region has the DNA TGTGCTAGCAGCTTAGACAGGGTGTCAGAGACCCAGTACTTC. Amino acid sequence: CASSLDRVSETQYF.

The rearrangement uses TRBV9 and TRBJ2-1, with a possible D match to TRBD2 (5 bases). V was clipped by 2 bases and J by 2 bases, with 11 bases between them. This CDR3 spans 15 amino acids. Germline CDR1 and CDR2: SGDLS and YYNGEE. In nucleotides, the CDR3 is TGTGCCAGCAGCGTTTTGGACTCCCCCTACAATGAGCAGTTCTTC. Translating it yields CASSVLDSPYNEQFF.

The chain joins TRBV30 to TRBJ1-3, with 8 positions matching TRBD1. V lost 4 bases to trimming and J lost 2 bases; unmatched junction nucleotides: 10. The germline V gene encodes CDR1 GTSNPN and CDR2 SVGIG (reference sequence). CDR3 size: 16 residues. DNA for the CDR3: TGTGCCTGGAAACTCCGGGACAGGAGACCTGGAAACACCATATATTTT. Translated: CAWKLRDRRPGNTIYF. The variable domain in full, with the rest retrieved from reference TRBV30 and TRBJ1-3, is SQTIHQWPATLVQPVGSPLSLECTVEGTSNPNLYWYRQAAGRGLQLLFYSVGIGQISSEVPQNLSASRPQDRQFILSSKKLLLSDSGFYLCAWKLRDRRPGNTIYFGEGSWLTVV.

CDR3: CASSEGGRVETQYF. In nucleotides, the CDR3 is TGTGCCAGCAGTGAAGGCGGCAGGGTAGAGACCCAGTACTTC. This sequence joins TRBV6-1 and TRBJ2-5; D perhaps matches TRBD1 (5 bases). The V gene lost 1 base and the J gene lost 4 bases, with 10 bases spanning the gap. Germline V gives CDR1 MNHNS, CDR2 SASEGT. The CDR3 spans 14 residues.

This clone has just one count. This chain links TRBV28 with TRBJ1-5; D call uncertain. This CDR3 has 16 residues. Germline V CDR1 and CDR2: MDHEN, SYDVKM. The germline V and J ends were trimmed by 1 base and 5 bases, with 15 bases remaining between them. CDR3 loop: CASSLFRGAAYQPQHF. CDR3 coding DNA: TGTGCCAGCAGTTTATTTCGGGGTGCAGCTTATCAGCCCCAGCATTTT.

The rearrangement uses TRBV2 and TRBJ2-3; 10 bases match TRBD2. CDR1 SNHLY and CDR2 FYNNEI come from the germline V gene. J lost 4 bases, V lost 7 bases, and 8 bases had no gene match. CDR3 length: 15 residues. The CDR3 coding sequence is TGTGCCAGCAATCCGGGACTAGCGTATTCAGATACGCAGTATTTT. Its translation is CASNPGLAYSDTQYF. The full variable domain, rest sourced from reference TRBV2 and TRBJ2-3, is EPEVTQTPSHQVTQMGQEVILRCVPISNHLYFYWYRQILGQKVEFLVSFYNNEISEKSEIFDDQFSVERPDGSNFTLKIRSTKLEDSAMYFCASNPGLAYSDTQYFGPGTRLTVL.

The count of this clone is one. V gene TRBV2 combines with J gene TRBJ2-7; 9 bases are shared with TRBD1. V lost 6 bases to trimming and J lost 2 bases; unmatched junction nucleotides: 5. Per germline, CDR1 SNHLY and CDR2 FYNNEI. This CDR3 is built from 14 residues. This CDR3 reads CASSLRDRAYEQYF. CDR3 nucleotides: TGTGCCAGCAGCCTAAGGGACAGGGCCTACGAGCAGTACTTC.

This sequence joins TRBV7-8 and TRBJ2-7, with TRBD1 identical over 8 bases. The V gene end was trimmed by 5 bases and the J gene end by 7 bases; junction bases not matched to a gene: 4. The CDR3 has 12 amino acids. The V gene's germline CDR1 is SGHVS and CDR2 FQNEAQ. The CDR3 nucleotides are TGTGCCAGCAGCAAGGACAGGGTGGAGCAGTACTTC. Protein product: CASSKDRVEQYF.

The chain combines TRBV6-4 with TRBJ2-2, with 7 bases identical to TRBD1. V gave up 5 bases and J gave up 3 bases; unmatched junction bases: 3. The CDR3 contains 14 residues. Germline CDR1 and CDR2: MRHNA and SNTAGT. In nucleotides, the CDR3 is TGTGCCAGCAGTTATACAGGGGACACCGGGGAGCTGTTTTTT. Its translation: CASSYTGDTGELFF.

The chain is built from TRBV6-1 and TRBJ2-7; the D gene is possibly TRBD1 (6 bases). The germline V gene has CDR1 MNHNS and CDR2 SASEGT. V was cut by 9 bases and J by 1 base, with 10 bases left in between. The CDR3 covers 12 residues. The DNA of the CDR3 is TGTGCCAGTATGGACAGATCCTACGAGCAGTACTTC. It is translated as CASMDRSYEQYF.

This clone was counted a single time. This CDR3 is also generated by other DNA sequences in the sample. V is TRBV5-6 and J is TRBJ2-3; 7 bases match TRBD1. The V and J ends lost 0 bases and 3 bases, in that order; junction bases with no gene match: 1. This CDR3 is built from 14 residues. Germline assignment: CDR1 SGHDT and CDR2 YYEEEE. CDR3 loop: CASSLDRGTDTQYF. In DNA form, the CDR3 reads TGTGCCAGCAGCTTGGACAGGGGAACAGATACGCAGTATTTT.

The genes are TRBV5-4 and TRBJ1-4; 10 bases fit TRBD1. V lost 0 bases, J lost 3 bases, and 5 bases stayed unmatched. The germline gives CDR1 SGHNT, CDR2 YYREEE (reference sequence). The CDR3 sequence is 17 residues long. Here the CDR3 DNA reads TGTGCCAGCAGCTTGGGCCCGACAGGGGGCCCTAATGAAAAACTGTTTTTT. Translating it yields CASSLGPTGGPNEKLFF.

The chain couples TRBV5-1 to TRBJ2-2; TRBD2 is a possible D gene (5 bases). Germline V gene data show CDR1 as SGHRS and CDR2 as YFSETQ. Trimming removed 0 bases at V and 7 bases at J, with 13 bases between. The CDR3 runs 15 residues. The CDR3 DNA sequence: TGCGCCAGCAGCTTGGACGGAGGAGCGGTCGGGGAGCTGTTTTTT. Protein: CASSLDGGAVGELFF.

This chain connects TRBV5-1 to TRBJ1-3; 7 nucleotides align to TRBD1. The junction had 11 bases not matched to a gene; V was cut back by 0 bases and J by 2 bases. Germline V gene data show CDR1 as SGHRS and CDR2 as YFSETQ. The CDR3 runs to 18 residues. Here the CDR3 DNA reads TGCGCCAGCAGCTTGGCCGGGTCCCTACAGGGGACTGGAAACACCATATATTTT. Amino acid sequence: CASSLAGSLQGTGNTIYF.

The chain uses TRBV28 and TRBJ1-2; maybe TRBD1 (6 bases). This CDR3 spans 14 amino acids. CDR1 MDHEN and CDR2 SYDVKM come from the germline V gene. Trimming removed 6 bases at V and 7 bases at J, with 18 bases between. This chain's CDR3 is CASSPGGVGGGYTF. CDR3 DNA: TGTGCCAGCAGCCCAGGCGGTGTAGGGGGTGGCTACACCTTC.

This sequence joins TRBV7-6 and TRBJ2-2; 8 bases line up with TRBD1. In germline, CDR1 is SGHVS, CDR2 FNYEAQ. This CDR3 contains 15 residues. J gave up 6 bases and V 5 bases, and 8 bases lay outside the gene matches. Here the CDR3 reads CASSRTGSQAGELFF. The CDR3 DNA reads as TGTGCCAGCAGCCGGACAGGGTCCCAGGCCGGGGAGCTGTTTTTT.

The rearrangement links TRBV28 to TRBJ2-2; D is unresolved. With 4 bases removed from V and 8 bases from J, the gap between germline ends came to 8 bases. This CDR3 is built from 12 residues. In germline, CDR1 is MDHEN, CDR2 SYDVKM. The CDR3 here is CASSSLMGELFF. For the CDR3, the DNA is TGTGCCAGCAGTTCTCTAATGGGGGAGCTGTTTTTT.

To note about this clone: Other nucleotide sequences from this sample produce the same CDR3. The chain has TRBV5-1 and TRBJ1-2; D gene unclear. The length of the CDR3 is 11 residues. Germline CDR1 reads SGHRS; CDR2 reads YFSETQ. V lost 3 bases, J lost 0 bases, and 0 bases lay in between. CDR3 DNA: TGCGCCAGCAGCTCTAACTATGGCTACACCTTC. Its translation is CASSSNYGYTF.